One T cell receptor beta chain is described in this entry. Its antigen is not identified. This specimen comes from a study of OX40 agonist ivuxolimab in advanced cancers. Study overall: The study enrolled dose-escalation patients with hepatocellular carcinoma, melanoma, renal cell or head and neck cancer. Partial responses occurred in Three dose-escalation patients, one with hepatocellular carcinoma and two with cutaneous melanoma. Findings and caveats of the study: Which antigen the expanded peripheral T cells recognized is unknown. Clonal expansion was seen in CD4+ and CD8+ blood T cells by week 6 at 0.1 to 3.0 mg/kg.

The table came from immunoSEQ multiplex PCR; TCRdb's copy has only in-frame clones and leaves some out. The sample contains approximately 94,000 clones, under 95% of which appear only once. The germline V gene encodes CDR1 MGHRA and CDR2 YSYEKL. V gave up 4 bases and J gave up 0 bases; unmatched junction bases: 12. The CDR3 has 19 residues. Sequenced here: CD4+ or CD8+ T cells sorted from blood, sampled in a trial of the OX40 agonist ivuxolimab. This clonotype was obtained from an adult with an advanced solid tumor such as melanoma, head and neck, liver or kidney cancer. The chain uses TRBV4-1 and TRBJ2-6, with 7 positions matching TRBD1. The CDR3 spells CASSRPGQAVTSGANVLTF. The CDR3 DNA follows: TGCGCCAGCAGCCGACCCGGACAGGCAGTTACCTCTGGGGCCAACGTCCTGACTTTC.